This T cell receptor beta chain derives from a study of human T cells and chemical hapten exposure. Study details: The sensitizing agent was 2% DPC, placed on approximately 2 cm by approximately 2 cm of upper inner arm skin.

Unique molecular identifiers were attached to individual cDNA molecules during library preparation. Each CDR3 protein gets one entry after TCRdb re-called the RACE reads with MiXCR. The data hold a few hundred thousand distinct CDR3 sequences, with around 5% observed a single time. Described time point: pre-sensitization, week 0. The treatment denotes: therapeutic diphenylcyclopropenone sensitization with weekly scalp DPC. The authors extracted total RNA from unfractionated whole blood. Germline trimming cut 0 bases from V and 2 bases from J; bases unmatched to any gene: 7. Germline values: CDR1 LGHNT, CDR2 FRNRAP. CDR3 size: 17 residues.

Sequencing used whole blood, obtained in connection with sensitization to the hapten diphenylcyclopropenone (DPC). The clonotype originates from a woman between 18 and 29 years old with alopecia areata. Some clones in this sample may be carry-over from other donors' samples. The genes are TRBV12-5 and TRBJ2-1, with TRBD2 identical over 7 bases. The CDR3 sequence is CASGLVLSGVTYNEQFF. DNA for the CDR3: TGTGCTAGTGGTTTGGTCCTCAGCGGGGTGACCTACAATGAGCAGTTCTTC. Full variable domain (remainder filled in from reference TRBV12-5 and TRBJ2-1): DARVTQTPRHKVTEMGQEVTMRCQPILGHNTVFWYRQTMMQGLELLAYFRNRAPLDDSGMPKDRFSAEMPDATLATLKIQPSEPRDSAVYFCASGLVLSGVTYNEQFFGPGTRLTVL.